Shown below are 5 T cell receptor beta chains from a single sample sequenced in a study of T cells in Graves' hyperthyroidism and ophthalmopathy (dated by TCRdb to the late 2010s). Preparation of the library involved multiplex PCR. TCRdb shows the sequencer as Illumina HiSeq 2000. Amplification of TCR beta CDR3 regions was carried out from RNA transcripts. A first-round RT-PCR of the TCR CDR3 used the HTBI primer set with the Qiagen OneStep RT-PCR kit. TCRdb cleaned the public reads at Q25 with fastp, built clones with MiXCR and kept in-frame beta chains. Rows are combined by CDR3 protein, so each entry shows the most common genes and DNA. Counted in this sample were roughly 550,000 distinct CDR3 sequences; 15% to 20% of them appeared once. The top ten constitute approximately 30% of the sample. The sequenced sample was blood. The receptors derive from a young woman with Graves' ophthalmopathy.

V and J are TRBV11-2 and TRBJ2-7; TRBD2 matches 8 bases. CDR1 and CDR2 (germline): SGHAT, FQNNGV. Trimming at V came to 6 bases and at J to 5 bases, leaving 12 bases not matched to a gene. There are 15 residues in the CDR3. The CDR3 DNA follows: TGTGCCAGCAGTCGGACGGGGGGGGGCCGGGACGAGCAGTACTTC. It yields the protein CASSRTGGGRDEQYF.

This clonotype was recorded a few times. The chain recombines TRBV19 with TRBJ1-2; 10 nucleotides agree with TRBD1. The CDR3 consists of 14 residues. Per germline, CDR1 LNHDA and CDR2 SQIVND (reference sequence). Germline trimming cut 4 bases from V and 4 bases from J; bases unmatched to any gene: 3. CDR3 nucleotide sequence: TGTGCCAGTAGTACCCGGACAGGGGGCTATGGCTACACCTTC. It encodes CASSTRTGGYGYTF.

This clonotype was seen a few times. The chain carries TRBV20-1 and TRBJ1-5; D perhaps matches TRBD1 (5 bases). Germline V gives CDR1 DFQATT, CDR2 SNEGSKA (reference sequence). The germline V and J ends were trimmed by 5 bases and 5 bases, with 19 bases remaining between them. This CDR3 comprises 15 residues. The CDR3 here is CSACLLSGDDQPQHF. DNA of the CDR3: TGCAGTGCTTGTTTGTTATCGGGGGACGATCAGCCCCAGCATTTT.

This clonotype was observed many times. This chain joins TRBV12-3 or TRBV12-4 and TRBJ2-4, with D uncertain. The CDR3 spans 13 residues. With 3 bases removed from V and 7 bases from J, the gap between germline ends came to 10 bases. The CDR3 here is CASSFFKTNIQYF. As DNA, the CDR3 is TGTGCCAGCAGTTTTTTCAAGACTAACATTCAGTACTTC.

V gene TRBV5-5 combines with J gene TRBJ2-7, with D perhaps TRBD1 (6 bases). The CDR3 is made up of 13 amino acids. Germline V gene lookup returns CDR1 SGHKS and CDR2 YYEKEE (reference sequence). Trimming stripped 2 bases from V and 5 bases from J, with 11 bases between. The CDR3, as DNA: TGTGCCAGCAGCTTTCACAGGGTGAACGAGCAGTACTTC. This encodes CASSFHRVNEQYF.